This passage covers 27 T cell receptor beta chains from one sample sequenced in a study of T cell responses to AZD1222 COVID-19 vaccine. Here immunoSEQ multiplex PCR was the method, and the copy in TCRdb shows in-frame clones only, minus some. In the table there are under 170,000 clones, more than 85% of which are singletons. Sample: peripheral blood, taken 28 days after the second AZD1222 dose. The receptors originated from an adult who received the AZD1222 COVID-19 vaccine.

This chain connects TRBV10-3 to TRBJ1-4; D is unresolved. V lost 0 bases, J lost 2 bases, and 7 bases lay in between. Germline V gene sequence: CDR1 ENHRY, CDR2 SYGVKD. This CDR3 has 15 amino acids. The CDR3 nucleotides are TGTGCCATCAGTGAGTCAGGCGGTACTAATGAAAAACTGTTTTTT. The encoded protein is CAISESGGTNEKLFF.

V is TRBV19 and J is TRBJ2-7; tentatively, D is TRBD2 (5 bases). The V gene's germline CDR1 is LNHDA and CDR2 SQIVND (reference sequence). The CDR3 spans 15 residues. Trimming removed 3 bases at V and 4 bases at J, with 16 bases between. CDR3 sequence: CASSISASSGYEQYF. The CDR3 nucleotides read TGTGCCAGTAGTATTAGCGCTTCCAGTGGGTACGAGCAGTACTTC.

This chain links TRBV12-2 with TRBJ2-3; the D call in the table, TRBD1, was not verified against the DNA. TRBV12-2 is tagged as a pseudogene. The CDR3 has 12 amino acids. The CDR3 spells CASRTRGPTQYF. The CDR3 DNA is TGTGCAAGTCGCACCAGGGGCCCTACGCAGTATTTT.

This CDR3 reads CASSQDPVAVLDEQYF. CDR3 nucleotides: TGTGCCAGCAGCCAAGATCCGGTAGCGGTACTCGACGAGCAGTACTTC. The chain joins TRBV3-1 (or the pseudogene TRBV3-2) to TRBJ2-7, with a weak D call TRBD2 (6 bases). This CDR3 is 16 amino acids long. V shed 0 bases and J shed 5 bases, with 17 bases lying between them. Germline assignment: CDR1 LGHDT and CDR2 YNNKEL (reference sequence).

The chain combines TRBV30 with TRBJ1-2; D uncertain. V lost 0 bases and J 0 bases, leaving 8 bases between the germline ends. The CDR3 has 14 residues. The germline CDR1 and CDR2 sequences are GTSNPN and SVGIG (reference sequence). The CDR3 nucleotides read TGTGCCTGGAGTGTACAAGACGCTAACTATGGCTACACCTTC. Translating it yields CAWSVQDANYGYTF.

The CDR3 bases are TGTGCCAGCAGCTGGGACAGGGATCAGCCCCAGCATTTT. It codes for CASSWDRDQPQHF. V is TRBV12-3 or TRBV12-4 and J is TRBJ1-5; 9 nucleotides agree with TRBD1. This CDR3 comprises 13 residues. V lost 6 bases to trimming and J lost 5 bases; unmatched junction nucleotides: 2.

CDR3 sequence reads: CASSLRGAADTQYF. In nucleotides, the CDR3 is TGTGCCAGCAGCTTACGGGGGGCTGCAGATACGCAGTATTTT. The V call is TRBV7-9, the J call TRBJ2-3, with D perhaps matching TRBD2 (7 bases). With 2 bases removed from V and 4 bases from J, the gap between germline ends came to 10 bases. Looked up from germline, CDR1 is SEHNR and CDR2 is FQNEAQ (reference sequence). The CDR3 sequence is 14 residues long.

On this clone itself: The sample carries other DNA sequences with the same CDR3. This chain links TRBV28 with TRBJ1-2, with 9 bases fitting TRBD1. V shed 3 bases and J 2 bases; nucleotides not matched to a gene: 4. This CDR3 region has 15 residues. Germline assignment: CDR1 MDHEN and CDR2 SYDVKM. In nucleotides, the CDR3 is TGTGCCAGCAGTTTTGGGGACAGGGAGAACTATGGCTACACCTTC. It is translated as CASSFGDRENYGYTF.

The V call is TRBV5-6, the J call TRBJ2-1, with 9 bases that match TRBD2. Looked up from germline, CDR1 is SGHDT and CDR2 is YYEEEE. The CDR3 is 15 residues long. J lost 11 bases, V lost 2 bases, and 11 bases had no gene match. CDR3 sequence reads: CASSFNIGLANQQFF. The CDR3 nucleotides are TGTGCCAGCAGCTTCAACATAGGACTAGCGAACCAGCAGTTCTTC.

The CDR3 sequence: CAISESSPTNEKLFF. In DNA form, the CDR3 reads TGTGCCATCAGTGAGTCAAGTCCAACTAATGAAAAACTGTTTTTT. The V gene is TRBV10-3, the J gene TRBJ1-4; no definite D call. Germline CDR1 is ENHRY and CDR2 is SYGVKD. CDR3 length equals 15 residues. Between the trimmed V and J ends, which lost 0 bases and 0 bases, there was a span of 5 bases.

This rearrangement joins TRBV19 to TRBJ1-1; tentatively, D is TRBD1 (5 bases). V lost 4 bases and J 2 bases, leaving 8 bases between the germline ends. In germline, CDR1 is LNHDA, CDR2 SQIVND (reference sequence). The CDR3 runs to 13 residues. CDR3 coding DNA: TGTGCCAGTAGTAGAGGGGCCAACACTGAAGCTTTCTTT. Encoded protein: CASSRGANTEAFF. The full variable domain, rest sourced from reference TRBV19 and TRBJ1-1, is DGGITQSPKYLFRKEGQNVTLSCEQNLNHDAMYWYRQDPGQGLRLIYYSQIVNDFQKGDIAEGYSVSREKKESFPLTVTSAQKNPTAFYLCASSRGANTEAFFGQGTRLTVV.

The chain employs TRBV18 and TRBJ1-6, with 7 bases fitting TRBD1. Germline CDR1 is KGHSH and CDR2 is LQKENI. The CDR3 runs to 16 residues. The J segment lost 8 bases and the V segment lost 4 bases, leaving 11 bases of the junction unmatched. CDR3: CASSLHSPGGDSPLHF. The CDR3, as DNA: TGTGCCAGCTCACTACACTCTCCAGGGGGTGATTCACCCCTCCACTTT.

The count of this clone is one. The CDR3, as DNA: TGCGCCAGCAGCTTAAGCGGAGATTTTAATGAGCAGTTCTTC. Translating gives CASSLSGDFNEQFF. This sequence joins TRBV5-1 and TRBJ2-1; D perhaps matches TRBD2 (5 bases). Germline V gene lookup returns CDR1 SGHRS and CDR2 YFSETQ. Between the trimmed V and J ends, which lost 2 bases and 7 bases, there was a span of 13 bases. CDR3 length equals 14 residues.

Here the CDR3 reads CASSPTFGPLNTEAFF. The DNA for the CDR3 is TGTGCCAGCAGCCCGACTTTCGGACCCTTGAACACTGAAGCTTTCTTT. V and J are TRBV5-4 and TRBJ1-1; D is undetermined. V lost 4 bases to trimming and J lost 0 bases, with 16 bases between them. Germline CDR1 SGHNT, CDR2 YYREEE (reference sequence). This CDR3 has 16 amino acids. Full variable domain (remainder filled in from reference TRBV5-4 and TRBJ1-1): ETGVTQSPTHLIKTRGQQVTLRCSSQSGHNTVSWYQQALGQGPQFIFQYYREEENGRGNFPPRFSGLQFPNYSSELNVNALELDDSALYLCASSPTFGPLNTEAFFGQGTRLTVV.

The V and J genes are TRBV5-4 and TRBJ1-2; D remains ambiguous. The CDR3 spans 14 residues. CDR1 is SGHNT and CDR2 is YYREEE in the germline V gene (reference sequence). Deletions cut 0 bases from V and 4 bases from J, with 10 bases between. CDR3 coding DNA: TGTGCCAGCAGCTTGGGACTTGAAGGCTATGGCTACACCTTC. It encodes CASSLGLEGYGYTF.

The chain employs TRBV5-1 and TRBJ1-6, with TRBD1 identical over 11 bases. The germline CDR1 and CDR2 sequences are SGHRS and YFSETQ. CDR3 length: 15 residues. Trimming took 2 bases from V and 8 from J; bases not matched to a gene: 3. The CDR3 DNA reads TGCGCCAGCAGCTTTGGGGACAGGGGGTATTCACCCCTCCACTTT. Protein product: CASSFGDRGYSPLHF.

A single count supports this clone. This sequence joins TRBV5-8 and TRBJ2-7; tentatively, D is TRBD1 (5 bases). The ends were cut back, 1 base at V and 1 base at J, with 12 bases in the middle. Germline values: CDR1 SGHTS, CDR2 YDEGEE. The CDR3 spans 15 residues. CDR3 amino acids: CASSLFLTVSYEQYF. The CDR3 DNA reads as TGTGCCAGCAGCTTGTTTTTGACAGTTTCCTACGAGCAGTACTTC. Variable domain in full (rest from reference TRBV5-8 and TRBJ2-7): EAGVTQSPTHLIKTRGQQATLRCSPISGHTSVYWYQQALGLGLQFLLWYDEGEERNRGNFPPRFSGRQFPNYSSELNVNALELEDSALYLCASSLFLTVSYEQYFGPGTRLTVT.

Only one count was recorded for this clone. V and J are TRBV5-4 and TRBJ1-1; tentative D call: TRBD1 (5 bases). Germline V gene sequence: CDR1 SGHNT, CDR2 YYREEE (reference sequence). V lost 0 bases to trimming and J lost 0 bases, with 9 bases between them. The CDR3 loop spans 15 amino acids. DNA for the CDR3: TGTGCCAGCAGCTTGGCAGGGCTCATGAACACTGAAGCTTTCTTT. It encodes CASSLAGLMNTEAFF.

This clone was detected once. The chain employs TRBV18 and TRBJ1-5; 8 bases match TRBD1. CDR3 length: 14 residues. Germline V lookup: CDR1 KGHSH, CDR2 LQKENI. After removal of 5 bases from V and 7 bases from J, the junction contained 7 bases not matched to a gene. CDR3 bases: TGTGCCAGCTCAGCCGACAGGGGAGTGCAGCCCCAGCATTTT. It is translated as CASSADRGVQPQHF. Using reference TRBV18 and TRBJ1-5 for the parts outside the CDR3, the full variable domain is NAGVMQNPRHLVRRRGQEARLRCSPMKGHSHVYWYRQLPEEGLKFMVYLQKENIIDESGMPKERFSAEFPKEGPSILRIQQVVRGDSAAYFCASSADRGVQPQHFGDGTRLSIL.

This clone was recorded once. CDR3: CASSESPLDAYTEAFF. As DNA, the CDR3 is TGTGCCAGCAGTGAAAGTCCCCTAGATGCATACACTGAAGCTTTCTTT. This sequence joins TRBV2 and TRBJ1-1, with no clear D. V dropped 2 bases and J dropped 3 bases, with 16 bases sitting between them. CDR1 SNHLY and CDR2 FYNNEI come from the germline V gene. The CDR3 consists of 16 residues.

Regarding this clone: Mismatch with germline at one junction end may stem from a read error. In DNA form, the CDR3 reads TGTGCCATCAGTACAAATCCGGGACAGGGGAACTCTGGCTACACCTTC. Translated, it gives CAISTNPGQGNSGYTF. V usage is TRBV10-3 and J usage is TRBJ1-2; TRBD1 matches 10 bases. The germline V gene encodes CDR1 ENHRY and CDR2 SYGVKD. The CDR3 sequence is 16 residues long.

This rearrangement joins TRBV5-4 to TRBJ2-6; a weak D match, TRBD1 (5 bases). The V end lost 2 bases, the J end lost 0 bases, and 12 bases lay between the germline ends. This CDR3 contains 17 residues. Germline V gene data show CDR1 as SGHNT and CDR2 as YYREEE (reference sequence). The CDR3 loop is CASSLSGLFSGANVLTF. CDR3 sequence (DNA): TGTGCCAGCAGCTTATCAGGGCTTTTCTCTGGGGCCAACGTCCTGACTTTC.

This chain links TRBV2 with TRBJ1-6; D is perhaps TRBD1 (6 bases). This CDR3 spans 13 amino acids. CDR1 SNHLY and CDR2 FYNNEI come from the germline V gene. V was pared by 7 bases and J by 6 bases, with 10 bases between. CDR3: CASIVDSNSPLHF. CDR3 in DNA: TGTGCCAGCATCGTGGACAGTAATTCACCCCTCCACTTT.

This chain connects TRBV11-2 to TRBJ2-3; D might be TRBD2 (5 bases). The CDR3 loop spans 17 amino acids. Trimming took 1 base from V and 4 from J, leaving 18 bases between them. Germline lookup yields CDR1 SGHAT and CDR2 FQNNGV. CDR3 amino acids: CASSLVSWTHGPDTQYF. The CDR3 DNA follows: TGTGCCAGCAGCTTAGTGTCCTGGACTCACGGACCAGATACGCAGTATTTT.

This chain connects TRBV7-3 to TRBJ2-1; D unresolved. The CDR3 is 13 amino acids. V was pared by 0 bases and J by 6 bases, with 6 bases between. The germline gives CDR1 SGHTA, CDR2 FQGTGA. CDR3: CASSLTTSNEQFF. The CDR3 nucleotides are TGTGCCAGCAGCTTAACGACCAGCAATGAGCAGTTCTTC. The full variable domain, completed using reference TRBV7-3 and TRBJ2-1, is GAGVSQTPSNKVTEKGKYVELRCDPISGHTALYWYRQSLGQGPEFLIYFQGTGAADDSGLPNDRFFAVRPEGSVSTLKIQRTERGDSAVYLCASSLTTSNEQFFGPGTRLTVL.

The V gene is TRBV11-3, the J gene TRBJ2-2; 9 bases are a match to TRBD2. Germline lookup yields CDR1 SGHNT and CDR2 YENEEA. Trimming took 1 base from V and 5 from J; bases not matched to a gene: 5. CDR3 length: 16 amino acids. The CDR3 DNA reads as TGTGCCAGCAGCTTAGTGGCTAGCGGGAAAACCGGGGAGCTGTTTTTT. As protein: CASSLVASGKTGELFF.

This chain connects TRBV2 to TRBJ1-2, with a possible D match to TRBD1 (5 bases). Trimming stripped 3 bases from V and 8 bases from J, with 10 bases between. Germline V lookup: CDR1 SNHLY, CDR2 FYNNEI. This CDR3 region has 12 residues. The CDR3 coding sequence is TGTGCCAGCAGTGAGGCAGGGTACGGCTACACCTTC. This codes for CASSEAGYGYTF.